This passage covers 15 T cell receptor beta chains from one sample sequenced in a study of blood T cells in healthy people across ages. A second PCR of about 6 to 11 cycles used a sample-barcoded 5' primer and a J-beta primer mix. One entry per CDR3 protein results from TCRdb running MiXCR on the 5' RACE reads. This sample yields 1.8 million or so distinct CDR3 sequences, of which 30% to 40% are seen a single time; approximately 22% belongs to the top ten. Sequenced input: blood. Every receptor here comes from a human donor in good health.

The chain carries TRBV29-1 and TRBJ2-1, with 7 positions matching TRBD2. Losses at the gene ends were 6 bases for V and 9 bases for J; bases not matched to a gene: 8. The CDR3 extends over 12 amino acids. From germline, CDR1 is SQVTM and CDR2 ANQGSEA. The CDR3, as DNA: TGCAGCGTATTATCCGGGGAGGGTGAGCAGTTCTTC. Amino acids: CSVLSGEGEQFF.

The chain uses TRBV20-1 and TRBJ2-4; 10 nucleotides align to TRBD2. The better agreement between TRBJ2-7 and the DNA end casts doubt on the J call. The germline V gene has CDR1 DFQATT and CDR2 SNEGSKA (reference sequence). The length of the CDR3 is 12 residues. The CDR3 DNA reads TGCAGTGCTCAGCGGGGGGGCTACGAGCAGTACTTC. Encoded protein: CSAQRGGYEQYF.

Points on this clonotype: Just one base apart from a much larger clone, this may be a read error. Written as DNA, the CDR3 is TGTGCCAGCAGCTTAATGGGGGGCGCCCCCAAAAACATTCGGTACTTC. This sequence encodes CASSLMGGAPKNIRYF. J is TRBJ2-4 and V is TRBV7-2, with D possibly being TRBD1 or TRBD2 (6 bases each). CDR1 and CDR2 from the germline V gene are SGHTA and FQGNSA. CDR3 length equals 16 residues.

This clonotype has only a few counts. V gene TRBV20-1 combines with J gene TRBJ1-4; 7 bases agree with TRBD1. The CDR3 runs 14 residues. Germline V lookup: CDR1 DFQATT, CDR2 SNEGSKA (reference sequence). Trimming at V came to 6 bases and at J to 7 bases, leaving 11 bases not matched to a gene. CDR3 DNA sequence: TGCAGTGCCCTTAGGGGGACAGAATTTGAAAAACTGTTTTTT. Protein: CSALRGTEFEKLFF.

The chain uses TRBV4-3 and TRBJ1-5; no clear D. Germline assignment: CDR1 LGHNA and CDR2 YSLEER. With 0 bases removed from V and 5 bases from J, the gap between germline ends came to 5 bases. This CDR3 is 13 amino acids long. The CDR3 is CASSQDYHQPQHF. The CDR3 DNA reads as TGCGCCAGCAGCCAAGATTATCATCAGCCCCAGCATTTT.

The CDR3 sequence is CASRLGGRFTEAFF. The CDR3 DNA reads TGTGCCAGCAGGCTTGGCGGGCGTTTCACTGAAGCTTTCTTT. The chain has TRBV6-2 or TRBV6-3 and TRBJ1-1; D is uncertain. Germline values: CDR1 MNHEY, CDR2 SVGEGT. This CDR3 region has 14 residues. Trimming shortened V by 6 bases and J by 4 bases, and 15 bases separated the two germline ends.

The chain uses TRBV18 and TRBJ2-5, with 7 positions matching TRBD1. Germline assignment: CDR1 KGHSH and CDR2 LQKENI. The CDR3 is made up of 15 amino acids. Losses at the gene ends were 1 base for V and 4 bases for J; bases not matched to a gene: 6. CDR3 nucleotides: TGTGCCAGCTCACCACTCGGACAGGACCTAGAGACCCAGTACTTC. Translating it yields CASSPLGQDLETQYF.

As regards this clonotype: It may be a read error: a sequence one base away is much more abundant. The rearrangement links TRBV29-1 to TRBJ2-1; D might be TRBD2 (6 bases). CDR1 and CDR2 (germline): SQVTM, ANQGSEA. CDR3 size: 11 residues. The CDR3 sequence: CTVRDSYEQFF. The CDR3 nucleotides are TGCACCGTCAGGGACTCCTACGAGCAGTTCTTC.

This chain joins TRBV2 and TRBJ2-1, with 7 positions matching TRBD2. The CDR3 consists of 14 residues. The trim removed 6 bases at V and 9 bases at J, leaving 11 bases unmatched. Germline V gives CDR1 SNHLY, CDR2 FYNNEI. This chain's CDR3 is CASSLGLPTGEQFF. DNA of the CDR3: TGTGCCAGCAGCTTGGGACTACCTACCGGTGAGCAGTTCTTC.

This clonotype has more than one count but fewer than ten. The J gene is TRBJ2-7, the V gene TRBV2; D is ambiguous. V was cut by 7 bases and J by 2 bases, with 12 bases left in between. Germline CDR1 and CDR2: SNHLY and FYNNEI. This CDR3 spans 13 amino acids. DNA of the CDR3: TGTGCCAGCAAGTGGACGTTTGCCTACGAGCAGTACTTC. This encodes CASKWTFAYEQYF.

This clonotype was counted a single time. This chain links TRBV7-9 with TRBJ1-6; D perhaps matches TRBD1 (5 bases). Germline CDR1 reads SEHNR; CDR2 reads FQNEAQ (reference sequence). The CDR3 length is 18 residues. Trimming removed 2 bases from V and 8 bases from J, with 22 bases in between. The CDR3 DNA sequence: TGTGCCAGCAGCTTATCTGGGGCCGAAATATTAGAGGATTCACCCCTCCACTTT. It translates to CASSLSGAEILEDSPLHF.

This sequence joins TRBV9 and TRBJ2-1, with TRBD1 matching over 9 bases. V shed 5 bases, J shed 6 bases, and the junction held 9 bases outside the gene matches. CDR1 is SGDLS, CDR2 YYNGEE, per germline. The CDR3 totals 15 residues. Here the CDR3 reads CASRSDRGMFNEQFF. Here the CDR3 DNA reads TGTGCCAGCAGGTCCGACAGGGGGATGTTCAATGAGCAGTTCTTC.

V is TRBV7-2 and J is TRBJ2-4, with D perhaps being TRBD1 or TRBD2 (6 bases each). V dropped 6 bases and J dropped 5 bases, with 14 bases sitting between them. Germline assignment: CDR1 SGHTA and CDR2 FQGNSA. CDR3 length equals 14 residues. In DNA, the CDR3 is TGTGCCAGCAGAGGAGGGGGGCGTCAAAACATTCAGTACTTC. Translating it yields CASRGGGRQNIQYF.

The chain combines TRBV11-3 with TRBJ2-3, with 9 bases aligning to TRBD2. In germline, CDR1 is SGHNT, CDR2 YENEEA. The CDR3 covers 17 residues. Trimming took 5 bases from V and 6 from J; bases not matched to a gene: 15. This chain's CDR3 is CASSLRPGGGVIDTQYF. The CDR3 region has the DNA TGTGCCAGCAGCCTGAGACCTGGCGGGGGGGTAATTGATACGCAGTATTTT.

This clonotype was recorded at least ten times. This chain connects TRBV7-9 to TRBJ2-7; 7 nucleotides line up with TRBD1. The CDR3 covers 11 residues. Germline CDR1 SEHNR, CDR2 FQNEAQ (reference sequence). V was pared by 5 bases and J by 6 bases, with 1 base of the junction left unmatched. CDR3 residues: CASSAGGEQYF. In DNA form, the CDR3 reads TGTGCCAGCAGCGCAGGGGGCGAGCAGTACTTC.